This is a list of T cell receptor beta chains from one sample in a study of cytomegalovirus exposure and HLA in healthy donors. Some clones are missing from TCRdb's copy, which holds only in-frame ones; the method was immunoSEQ multiplex PCR. The repertoire holds about 97,000 clones, with 81% as singletons. Specimen: PBMCs. The receptors here all came from a man aged 35 to 55 in good health and CMV-seropositive. CDR3s include the opening cysteine and the closing phenylalanine or tryptophan. The D gene is left open where the match is weak. Clone size is shown for a subset of rows, as once, few, many or a class of expanded clone.

V gene	J gene	clone size	D gene	CDR3 protein	CDR3 DNA
TRBV18	TRBJ2-5	NA	TRBD1	CASSRTGAQETQYF	TGTGCCAGCTCGCGGACAGGGGCCCAAGAGACCCAGTACTTC
TRBV10-2	TRBJ2-3	once	NA	CASSSELGSTDTQYF	TGCGCCAGCAGTTCAGAACTAGGCTCGACAGATACGCAGTATTTT
TRBV4-1	TRBJ2-4	NA	NA	CAGSQVGRLAKNIQYF	TGCGCCGGCAGCCAAGTAGGTAGACTAGCCAAAAACATTCAGTACTTC
TRBV14	TRBJ2-1	NA	TRBD2	CASSWTSGYNEQFF	TGTGCCAGCAGCTGGACTAGCGGTTACAATGAGCAGTTCTTC
TRBV28	TRBJ2-5	NA	NA	CASISTYPQGKEQYF	TGTGCCAGCATTAGTACATACCCCCAGGGCAAGGAGCAGTACTTC
TRBV10-3	TRBJ2-7	NA	NA	CAIQASGLSTYEQYF	TGTGCCATCCAGGCCAGCGGTCTCTCGACCTACGAGCAGTACTTC
TRBV5-1	TRBJ2-7	NA	TRBD2	CASSEAGGPYEQYF	TGCGCCAGCAGCGAGGCGGGGGGCCCCTACGAGCAGTACTTC
TRBV5-1	TRBJ1-2	NA	TRBD1	CASSLTGGHEGYTF	TGCGCCAGCAGCTTGACAGGGGGACATGAAGGCTACACCTTC
TRBV7-8	TRBJ2-1	NA	NA	CASSQSGTSSYNEQFF	TGTGCCAGCAGCCAGAGCGGAACTTCCTCCTACAATGAGCAGTTCTTC
TRBV28	TRBJ1-1	few	NA	CASSIQGGRTEAFF	TGTGCCAGCAGTATCCAGGGAGGGCGGACTGAAGCTTTCTTT
TRBV11-3	TRBJ2-1	NA	NA	CASSLVPNEQFF	TGTGCCAGCAGCTTAGTCCCGAATGAGCAGTTCTTC
TRBV5-5	TRBJ2-1	NA	NA	CASSLTDNYNEQFF	TGTGCCAGCAGCTTGACTGATAACTACAATGAGCAGTTCTTC
TRBV6-1	TRBJ2-5	NA	TRBD1	CASGTGVSGTQYF	TGTGCCAGCGGCACAGGGGTGTCGGGGACCCAGTACTTC
TRBV29-1	TRBJ1-2	NA	TRBD1	CSVPPGTGKNYGYTF	TGCAGCGTTCCCCCCGGGACAGGGAAGAACTATGGCTACACCTTC
TRBV18	TRBJ2-1	NA	TRBD1	CASEADRENEQFF	TGTGCCAGCGAAGCTGACAGGGAGAATGAGCAGTTCTTC
TRBV2	TRBJ1-6	NA	NA	CASSTGTQHSPLHF	TGTGCCAGCAGTACCGGGACACAACATTCACCCCTCCACTTT
TRBV6-1	TRBJ1-2	NA	TRBD1	CASSVRDRLNYGYTF	TGTGCCAGCAGTGTGCGGGACAGACTTAACTATGGCTACACCTTC
TRBV5-1	TRBJ1-1	few	TRBD1	CASSLRRKRTGELAEAFF	TGCGCCAGCAGCTTACGAAGGAAACGGACAGGGGAACTGGCTGAAGCTTTCTTT
TRBV27	TRBJ1-6	NA	NA	CASRWLLTGVNSPLHF	TGTGCCAGCAGATGGCTCCTGACAGGTGTCAATTCACCCCTCCACTTT
TRBV5-5	TRBJ1-5	NA	NA	CASSLTASNQPQHF	TGTGCCAGCAGCTTGACAGCTAGCAATCAGCCCCAGCATTTT
TRBV4-1	TRBJ1-2	NA	TRBD1	CASSQTGQRIYGYTF	TGCGCCAGCAGCCAGACGGGACAGCGAATCTATGGCTACACCTTC
TRBV4-1	TRBJ2-1	NA	NA	CASSPPSDEQFF	TGCGCCAGCAGCCCCCCCTCGGATGAGCAGTTCTTC
TRBV5-4	TRBJ1-1	NA	NA	CASSFGGATTEAFF	TGTGCCAGCAGCTTTGGGGGGGCGACCACTGAAGCTTTCTTT
TRBV7-8	TRBJ1-1	NA	TRBD1	CASSSNRGPTEAFF	TGTGCCAGCAGCTCCAACAGGGGGCCCACTGAAGCTTTCTTT
TRBV7-9	TRBJ2-7	NA	TRBD1	CSSSLGQGVVSYEQYF	TGTTCCAGCAGCTTAGGGCAGGGGGTGGTCTCCTACGAGCAGTACTTC
TRBV7-9	TRBJ1-1	NA	NA	CASSLIVRKREAFF	TGTGCCAGCAGCTTAATAGTCCGGAAGCGGGAAGCTTTCTTT
TRBV6-6	TRBJ2-7	NA	TRBD2	CASRHIGREESEQYF	TGTGCCAGCAGGCATATAGGGAGGGAGGAGAGCGAGCAGTACTTC
TRBV30	TRBJ1-3	NA	NA	CAWSLAGPYSGNTIYF	TGTGCCTGGAGTTTGGCAGGGCCCTACTCTGGAAACACCATATATTTT
TRBV15	TRBJ2-1	NA	TRBD1	CATSETGVRDEQFF	TGTGCCACCAGCGAAACAGGGGTAAGGGATGAGCAGTTCTTC